This T cell receptor beta chain originates from a study of T cells after yellow fever vaccination. A few counts support this clonotype. Antigen unknown. Germline trimming cut 4 bases from V and 10 bases from J; bases unmatched to any gene: 20. This CDR3 is 17 amino acids long. Germline CDR1 is MNHEY and CDR2 is SVGAGI. TCRdb reprocessed the 5' RACE reads with MiXCR, giving one entry per CDR3 protein. The data show 450,000 to 650,000 distinct CDR3 sequences, roughly 22% seen once. Findings and limits, study-wide: The CD4 and CD8 compartments had a small share of their clonotypes in common.

This receptor was obtained from a man between 18 and 29 years old who received the YFV17D yellow fever vaccine. The V call is TRBV6-5, the J call TRBJ1-1; 8 positions match TRBD1. Sequenced here: PBMCs, sampled about 20 days after the first yellow fever vaccination. The CDR3 loop is CASSSSETLRGLGRAFF. CDR3 DNA: TGTGCCAGCAGTTCCTCCGAGACTCTCAGGGGGCTCGGGAGAGCTTTCTTT.